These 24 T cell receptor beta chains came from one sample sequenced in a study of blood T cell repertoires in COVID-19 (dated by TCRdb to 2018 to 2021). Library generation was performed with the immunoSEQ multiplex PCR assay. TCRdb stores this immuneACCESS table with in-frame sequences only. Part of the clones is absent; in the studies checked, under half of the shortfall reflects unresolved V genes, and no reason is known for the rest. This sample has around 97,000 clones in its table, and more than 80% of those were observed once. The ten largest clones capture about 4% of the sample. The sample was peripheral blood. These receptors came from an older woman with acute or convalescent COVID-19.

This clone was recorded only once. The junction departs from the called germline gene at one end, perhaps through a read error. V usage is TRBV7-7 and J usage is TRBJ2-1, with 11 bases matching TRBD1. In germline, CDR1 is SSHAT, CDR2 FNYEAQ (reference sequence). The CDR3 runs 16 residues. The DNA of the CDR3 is TGTGCTAGCAGCTTAGCCGGGACAGGGGGTTCCAATGAGCAGTTCTTC. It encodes CASSLAGTGGSNEQFF.

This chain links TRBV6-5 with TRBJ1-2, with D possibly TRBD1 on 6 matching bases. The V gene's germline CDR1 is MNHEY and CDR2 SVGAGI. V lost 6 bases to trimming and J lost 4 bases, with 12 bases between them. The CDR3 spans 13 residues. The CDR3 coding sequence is TGTGCCAGCAGCCCCCAGGGGCGCTATGGCTACACCTTC. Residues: CASSPQGRYGYTF.

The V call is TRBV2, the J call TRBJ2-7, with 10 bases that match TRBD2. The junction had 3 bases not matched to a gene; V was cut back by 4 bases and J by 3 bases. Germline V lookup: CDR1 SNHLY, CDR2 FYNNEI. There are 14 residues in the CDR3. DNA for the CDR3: TGTGCCAGCAGTGTAGCGGGAGGATTCTACGAGCAGTACGTC. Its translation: CASSVAGGFYEQYV.

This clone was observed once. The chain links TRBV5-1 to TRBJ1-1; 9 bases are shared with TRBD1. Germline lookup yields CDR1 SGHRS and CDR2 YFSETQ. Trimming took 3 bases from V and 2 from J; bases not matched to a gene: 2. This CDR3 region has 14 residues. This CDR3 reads CASSSQGANTEAFF. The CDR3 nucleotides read TGCGCCAGCAGCTCACAGGGGGCAAACACTGAAGCTTTCTTT.

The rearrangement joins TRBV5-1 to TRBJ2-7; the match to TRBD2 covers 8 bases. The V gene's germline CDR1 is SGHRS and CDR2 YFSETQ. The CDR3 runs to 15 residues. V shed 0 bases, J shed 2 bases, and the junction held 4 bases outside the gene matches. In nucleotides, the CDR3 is TGCGCCAGCAGCTTGGCAGGTAGCGGGACCTACGAGCAGTACTTC. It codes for CASSLAGSGTYEQYF. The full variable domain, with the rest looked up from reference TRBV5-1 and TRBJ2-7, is KAGVTQTPRYLIKTRGQQVTLSCSPISGHRSVSWYQQTPGQGLQFLFEYFSETQRNKGNFPGRFSGRQFSNSRSEMNVSTLELGDSALYLCASSLAGSGTYEQYFGPGTRLTVT.

Here the CDR3 DNA reads TGTGCCAGCAGTTACGCCAGGCCTAATTCACCCCTCCACTTT. This codes for CASSYARPNSPLHF. The chain couples TRBV6-5 to TRBJ1-6; D is ambiguous. The V end lost 2 bases, the J end lost 6 bases, and 8 bases lay between the germline ends. CDR3 length: 14 amino acids. Germline CDR1 is MNHEY and CDR2 is SVGAGI.

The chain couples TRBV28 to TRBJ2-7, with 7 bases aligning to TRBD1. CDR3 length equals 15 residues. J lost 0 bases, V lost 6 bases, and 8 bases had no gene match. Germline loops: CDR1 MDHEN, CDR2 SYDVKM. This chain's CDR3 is CASSRTGMSSYEQYV. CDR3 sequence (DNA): TGTGCCAGCAGCCGGACAGGTATGAGCTCCTACGAGCAGTACGTC.

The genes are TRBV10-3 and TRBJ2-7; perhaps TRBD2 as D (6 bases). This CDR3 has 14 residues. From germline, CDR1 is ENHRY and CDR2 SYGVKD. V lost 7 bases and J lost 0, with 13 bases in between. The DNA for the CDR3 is TGTGCCATCAATAACCGGGGGAGCTCCTACGAGCAGTACTTC. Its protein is CAINNRGSSYEQYF.

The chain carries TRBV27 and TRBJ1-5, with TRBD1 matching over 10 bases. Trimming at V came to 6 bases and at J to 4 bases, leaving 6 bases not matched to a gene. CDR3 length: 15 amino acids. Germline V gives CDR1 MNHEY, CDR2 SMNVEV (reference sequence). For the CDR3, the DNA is TGTGCCAGCAGGTGGACAGGGGGGGTGAATCAGCCCCAGCATTTT. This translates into CASRWTGGVNQPQHF.

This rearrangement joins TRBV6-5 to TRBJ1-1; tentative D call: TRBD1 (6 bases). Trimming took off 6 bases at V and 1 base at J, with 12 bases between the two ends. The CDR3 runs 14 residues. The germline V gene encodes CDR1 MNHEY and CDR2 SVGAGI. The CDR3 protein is CASSPGDRNTEAFF. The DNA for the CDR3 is TGTGCCAGCAGCCCAGGGGATAGGAACACTGAAGCTTTCTTT.

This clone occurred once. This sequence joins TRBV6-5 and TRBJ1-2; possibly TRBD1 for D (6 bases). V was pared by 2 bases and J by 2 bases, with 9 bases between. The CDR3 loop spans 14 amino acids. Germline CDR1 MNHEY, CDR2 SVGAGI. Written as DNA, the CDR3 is TGTGCCAGCAGTTACGAGACAGGAAACTATGGCTACACCTTC. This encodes CASSYETGNYGYTF.

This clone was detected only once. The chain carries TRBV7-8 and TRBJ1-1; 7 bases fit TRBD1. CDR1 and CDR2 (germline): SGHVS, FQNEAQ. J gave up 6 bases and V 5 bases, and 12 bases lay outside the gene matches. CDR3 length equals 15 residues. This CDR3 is CASSPSTGVGPEAFF. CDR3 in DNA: TGTGCCAGCAGCCCATCTACAGGGGTTGGTCCTGAAGCTTTCTTT.

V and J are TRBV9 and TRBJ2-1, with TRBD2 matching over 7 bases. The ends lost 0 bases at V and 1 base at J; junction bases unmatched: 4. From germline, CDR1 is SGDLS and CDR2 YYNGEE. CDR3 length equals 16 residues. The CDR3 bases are TGTGCCAGCAGCGTAGGGCTAGCGGTTTCCTACAATGAGCAGTTCTTC. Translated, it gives CASSVGLAVSYNEQFF.

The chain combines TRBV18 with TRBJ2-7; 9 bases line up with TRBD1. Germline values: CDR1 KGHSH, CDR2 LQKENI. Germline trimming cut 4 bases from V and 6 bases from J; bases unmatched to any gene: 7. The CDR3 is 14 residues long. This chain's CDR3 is CASSQGTGILEQYF. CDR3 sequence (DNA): TGTGCCAGCTCACAGGGGACAGGGATACTCGAGCAGTACTTC.

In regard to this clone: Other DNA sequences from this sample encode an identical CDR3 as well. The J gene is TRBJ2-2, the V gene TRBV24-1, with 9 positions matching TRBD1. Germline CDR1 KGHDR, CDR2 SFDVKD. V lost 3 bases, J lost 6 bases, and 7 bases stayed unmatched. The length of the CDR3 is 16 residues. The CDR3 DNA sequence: TGTGCCACCAGTGATCCGGGACAGGGAAGATCCGGGGAGCTGTTTTTT. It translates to CATSDPGQGRSGELFF.

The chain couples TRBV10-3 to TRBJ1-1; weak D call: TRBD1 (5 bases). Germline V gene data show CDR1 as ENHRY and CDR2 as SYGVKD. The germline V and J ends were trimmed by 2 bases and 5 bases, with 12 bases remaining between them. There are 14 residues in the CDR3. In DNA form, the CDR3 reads TGTGCCATCAGTGAGCGGGGAGGGGAGACTGAAGCTTTCTTT. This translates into CAISERGGETEAFF.

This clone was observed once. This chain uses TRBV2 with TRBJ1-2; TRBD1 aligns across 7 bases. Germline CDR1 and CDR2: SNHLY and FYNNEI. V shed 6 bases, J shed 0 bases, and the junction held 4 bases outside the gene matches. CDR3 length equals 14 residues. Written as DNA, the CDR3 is TGTGCCAGCAGGGGACAGACCGCTAACTATGGCTACACCTTC. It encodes CASRGQTANYGYTF. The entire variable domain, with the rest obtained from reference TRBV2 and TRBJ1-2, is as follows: EPEVTQTPSHQVTQMGQEVILRCVPISNHLYFYWYRQILGQKVEFLVSFYNNEISEKSEIFDDQFSVERPDGSNFTLKIRSTKLEDSAMYFCASRGQTANYGYTFGSGTRLTVV.

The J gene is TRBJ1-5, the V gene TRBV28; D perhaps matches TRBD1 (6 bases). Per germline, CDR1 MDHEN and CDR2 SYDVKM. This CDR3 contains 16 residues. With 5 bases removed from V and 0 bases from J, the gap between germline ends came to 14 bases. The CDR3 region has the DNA TGTGCCAGCAGTCCCGGGACATTTTCTAGCAATCAGCCCCAGCATTTT. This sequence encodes CASSPGTFSSNQPQHF.

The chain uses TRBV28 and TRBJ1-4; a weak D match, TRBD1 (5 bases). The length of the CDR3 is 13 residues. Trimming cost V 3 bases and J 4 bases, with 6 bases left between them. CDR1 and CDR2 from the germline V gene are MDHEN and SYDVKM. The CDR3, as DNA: TGTGCCAGCAGTTTGGGGCTTAATGAAAAACTGTTTTTT. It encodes CASSLGLNEKLFF. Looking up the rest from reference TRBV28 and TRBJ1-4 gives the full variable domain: DVKVTQSSRYLVKRTGEKVFLECVQDMDHENMFWYRQDPGLGLRLIYFSYDVKMKEKGDIPEGYSVSREKKERFSLILESASTNQTSMYLCASSLGLNEKLFFGSGTQLSVL.

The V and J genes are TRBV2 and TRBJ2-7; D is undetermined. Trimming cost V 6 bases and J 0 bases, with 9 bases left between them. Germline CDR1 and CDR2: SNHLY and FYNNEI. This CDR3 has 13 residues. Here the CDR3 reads CASSDSPSYEQYV. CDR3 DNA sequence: TGTGCCAGCAGCGACTCTCCCTCCTACGAGCAGTACGTC.

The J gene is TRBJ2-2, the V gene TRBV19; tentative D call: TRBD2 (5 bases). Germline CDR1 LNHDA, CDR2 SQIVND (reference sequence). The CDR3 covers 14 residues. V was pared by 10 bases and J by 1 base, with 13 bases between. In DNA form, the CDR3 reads TGTGCCACGAGTCTAGCAGTGAACACCGGGGAGCTGTTTTTT. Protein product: CATSLAVNTGELFF.

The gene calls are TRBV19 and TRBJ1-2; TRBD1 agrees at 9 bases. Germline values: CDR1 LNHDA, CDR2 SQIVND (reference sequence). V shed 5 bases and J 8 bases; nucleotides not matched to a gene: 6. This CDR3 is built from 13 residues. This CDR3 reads CASSPRTGDGYTF. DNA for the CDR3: TGTGCCAGTAGTCCCCGGACAGGGGACGGCTACACCTTC.

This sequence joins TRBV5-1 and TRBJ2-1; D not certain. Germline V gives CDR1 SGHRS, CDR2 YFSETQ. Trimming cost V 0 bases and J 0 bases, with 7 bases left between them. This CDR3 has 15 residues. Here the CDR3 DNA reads TGCGCCAGCAGCTTGGCGGTGAGCTCCTACAATGAGCAGTTCTTC. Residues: CASSLAVSSYNEQFF.

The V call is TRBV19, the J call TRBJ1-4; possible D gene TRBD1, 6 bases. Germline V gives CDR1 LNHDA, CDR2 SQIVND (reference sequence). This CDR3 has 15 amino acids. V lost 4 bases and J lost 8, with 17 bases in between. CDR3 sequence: CASSSRTDPREKLFF. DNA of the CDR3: TGTGCCAGTAGTAGCAGGACAGACCCTAGGGAAAAACTGTTTTTT.